These T cell receptor beta chains were read from a single sample in a study of T-cell memory formation after mild COVID-19. MiXCR was run by TCRdb on the 5' RACE reads, yielding one entry per CDR3 protein. The sample contains 310,000 or so distinct CDR3 sequences, 15% to 20% of which appear only once. Sequenced material: PBMCs or a T cell subset sorted from them (not recorded which). These receptors were taken from a man younger than 35 who had mild COVID-19 (a few samples of this study predate the infection). Cell type and time point are not known. Each CDR3 is given with its conserved first and last residue. D genes are given only for firm matches. Clone size is not always given. Where it is, it says once, few, many or a class for expanded clones.

CASRPTGGAETQYF TGTGCCAGCAGGCCCACAGGAGGGGCGGAGACCCAGTACTTC TRBJ2-5 - - TRBV7-9
CASSVISGGYNEQFF TGTGCCAGCAGCGTTATTAGCGGGGGATACAATGAGCAGTTCTTC TRBJ2-1 - TRBD2 TRBV9
CASSFGAAGTEAFF TGCGCCAGCAGCTTCGGGGCGGCGGGCACTGAAGCTTTCTTT TRBJ1-1 few - TRBV5-1
CSARTTSTDTQYF TGCAGTGCTAGAACGACGAGCACAGATACGCAGTATTTT TRBJ2-3 - - TRBV20-1
CASSQDVGNYGYTF TGCGCCAGCAGCCAAGACGTGGGGAACTATGGCTACACCTTC TRBJ1-2 - - TRBV4-1
CASSSPGTRETQYF TGTGCCAGCAGCAGCCCCGGGACCAGGGAGACCCAGTACTTC TRBJ2-5 - - TRBV7-2
CASSYWVTGANVLTF TGTGCCAGCAGTTACTGGGTCACTGGGGCCAACGTCCTGACTTTC TRBJ2-6 - - TRBV6-5
CASRPTSGGAGEQFF TGTGCCAGCAGACCTACTAGCGGGGGGGCAGGGGAGCAGTTCTTC TRBJ2-1 - TRBD2 TRBV7-6
CASNWVEGQPQHF TGTGCCAGCAATTGGGTGGAGGGCCAGCCCCAGCATTTT TRBJ1-5 - - TRBV2
CASSFSTEWKPQHF TGTGCCAGCAGCTTTTCGACAGAGTGGAAGCCCCAGCATTTT TRBJ1-5 - - TRBV7-9
CSVLTSGGTEQFF TGCAGCGTGCTGACTAGCGGGGGGACAGAGCAGTTCTTC TRBJ2-1 - TRBD2 TRBV29-1
CASSPDRGGGTEAFF TGTGCCAGCAGTCCTGACAGGGGAGGTGGCACTGAAGCTTTCTTT TRBJ1-1 - TRBD1 TRBV25-1
CASSSHRVTNEQFF TGTGCCAGCAGCTCCCACAGGGTAACGAATGAGCAGTTCTTC TRBJ2-1 few - TRBV7-8
CSAPSHNEQFF TGCAGTGCTCCGAGCCACAATGAGCAGTTCTTC TRBJ2-1 few - TRBV20-1
CSARGTPQETQYF TGCAGTGCTAGAGGGACCCCGCAGGAGACCCAGTACTTC TRBJ2-5 - - TRBV20-1
CASSYIGDLTEAFF TGCGCCAGCAGCTACATTGGAGACCTCACTGAAGCTTTCTTT TRBJ1-1 - - TRBV4-3